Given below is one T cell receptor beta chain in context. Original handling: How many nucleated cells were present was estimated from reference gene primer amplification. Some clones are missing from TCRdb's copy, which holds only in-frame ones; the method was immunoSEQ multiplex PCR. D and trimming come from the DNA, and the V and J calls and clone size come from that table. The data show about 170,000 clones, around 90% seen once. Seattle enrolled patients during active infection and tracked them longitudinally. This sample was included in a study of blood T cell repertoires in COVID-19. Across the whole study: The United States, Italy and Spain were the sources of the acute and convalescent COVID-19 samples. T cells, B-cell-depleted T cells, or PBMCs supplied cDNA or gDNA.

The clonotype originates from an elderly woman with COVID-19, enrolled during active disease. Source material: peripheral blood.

This CDR3 is CASSVMGLAGGLGEQFF. CDR3 bases: TGTGCCAGCAGCGTCATGGGACTAGCGGGAGGGCTTGGAGAGCAGTTCTTC. The chain links TRBV9 to TRBJ2-1; TRBD2 aligns across 16 bases. V was pared by 2 bases and J by 10 bases, with 9 bases of the junction left unmatched. This CDR3 is 17 amino acids long. CDR1 and CDR2 (germline): SGDLS, YYNGEE.